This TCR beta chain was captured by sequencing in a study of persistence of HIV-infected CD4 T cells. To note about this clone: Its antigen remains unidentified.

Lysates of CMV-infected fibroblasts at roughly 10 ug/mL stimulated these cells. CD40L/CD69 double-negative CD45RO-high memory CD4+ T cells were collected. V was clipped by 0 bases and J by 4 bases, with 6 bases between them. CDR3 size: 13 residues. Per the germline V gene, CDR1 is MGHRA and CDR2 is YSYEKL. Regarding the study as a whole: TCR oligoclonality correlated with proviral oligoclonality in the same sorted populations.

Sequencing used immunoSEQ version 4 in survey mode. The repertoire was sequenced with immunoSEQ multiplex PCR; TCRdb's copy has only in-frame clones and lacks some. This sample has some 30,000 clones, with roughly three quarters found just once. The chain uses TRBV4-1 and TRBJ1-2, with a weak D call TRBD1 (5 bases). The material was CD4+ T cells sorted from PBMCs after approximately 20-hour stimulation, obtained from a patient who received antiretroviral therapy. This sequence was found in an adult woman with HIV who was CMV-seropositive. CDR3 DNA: TGCGCCAGCAGCCAAGACAGGGCCTATGGCTACACCTTC. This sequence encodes CASSQDRAYGYTF.